These 18 T cell receptor beta chains came from one sample sequenced in a study of T-cell memory formation after mild COVID-19. MiXCR, run by TCRdb on the 5' RACE reads, gives a single entry per CDR3 protein. Of around 300,000 distinct CDR3 sequences in the sample, approximately 15% were seen once. Sequenced input: PBMCs or a T cell subset sorted from them (not recorded which). The receptors were gathered from a man aged 18-30 years who had mild COVID-19 (a few samples of this study predate the infection). Cell type and time point are not known.

This clonotype was picked up a small number of times. It is unclear where the CDR3 begins or ends on the DNA, so no DNA is shown, and the CDR3 is as TCRdb lists it. CDR3 residues: CASSFSVLAQGSEAFF. The genes are TRBV12-3 or TRBV12-4 and TRBJ1-1; the table names TRBD1, a call not compared with the DNA. The CDR3 is 16 residues long, ends included.

V usage is TRBV7-2 and J usage is TRBJ2-4; D may be TRBD2 (5 bases). V shed 3 bases and J shed 2 bases, with 8 bases lying between them. The CDR3 has 14 amino acids. Per the germline V gene, CDR1 is SGHTA and CDR2 is FQGNSA. The CDR3 bases are TGTGCCAGCAGCTTTGGACTCTCCAAAAACATTCAGTACTTC. Amino acids: CASSFGLSKNIQYF.

Turning to this clonotype: A junction end diverges from the germline sequence, so it may reflect a read error. The chain uses TRBV20-1 and TRBJ2-5; 7 bases align to TRBD2. Germline V lookup: CDR1 DFQATT, CDR2 SNEGSKA (reference sequence). This CDR3 contains 15 residues. The CDR3 nucleotides are TGCAGTGCCAGAGAGCGGGGAGTAAACCAAGAGACCCAGTACTTC. Translating gives CSARERGVNQETQYF.

In its sample, this clonotype was seen many times. The V gene is TRBV7-2, the J gene TRBJ1-6, with 7 bases fitting TRBD1. The V gene end was trimmed by 4 bases and the J gene end by 7 bases; junction bases not matched to a gene: 4. From germline, CDR1 is SGHTA and CDR2 FQGNSA. The CDR3 is made up of 14 amino acids. In nucleotides, the CDR3 is TGTGCCAGCAGCTCACAGGGGCCCAATTCACCCCTCCACTTT. Translated: CASSSQGPNSPLHF.

The rearrangement joins TRBV14 to TRBJ1-6; D call uncertain. This CDR3 region has 13 residues. The V end lost 6 bases, the J end lost 0 bases, and 3 bases lay between the germline ends. CDR1 is SGHDN and CDR2 is FVKESK in the germline V gene. CDR3 bases: TGTGCCAGCAGAAGCTCCTATAATTCACCCCTCCACTTT. Its translation is CASRSSYNSPLHF.

This clonotype was detected ten times or more. This rearrangement joins TRBV11-3 to TRBJ2-5, with D hard to call. V was trimmed by 4 bases and J by 5 bases, leaving 14 bases between them. Germline assignment: CDR1 SGHNT and CDR2 YENEEA. CDR3 length: 14 amino acids. This CDR3 reads CASSSAGVEETQYF. Written as DNA, the CDR3 is TGTGCCAGCAGCTCCGCAGGAGTCGAGGAGACCCAGTACTTC.

The chain has TRBV4-3 and TRBJ1-6; D is ambiguous. The V end was cut by 6 bases, the J end by 7 bases, with 19 bases between. The CDR3 is made up of 16 amino acids. Looked up from germline, CDR1 is LGHNA and CDR2 is YSLEER. CDR3 amino acids: CASSPRPGLTNSPLHF. CDR3 coding DNA: TGCGCCAGCAGTCCCCGACCCGGGTTAACAAATTCACCCCTCCACTTT.

This clonotype has a handful of counts. This chain uses TRBV28 with TRBJ2-5; maybe TRBD2 (5 bases). Trimming removed 8 bases from V and 2 bases from J, with 9 bases in between. The CDR3 consists of 12 residues. CDR1 MDHEN and CDR2 SYDVKM come from the germline V gene. The CDR3 region has the DNA TGTGCCAGCTCAACTAGACAAGAGACCCAGTACTTC. Its translation: CASSTRQETQYF.

This clonotype was detected only a few times. This chain links TRBV20-1 with TRBJ2-5; D is unresolved. CDR1 is DFQATT and CDR2 is SNEGSKA in the germline V gene (reference sequence). This CDR3 has 11 amino acids. V was pared by 6 bases and J by 6 bases, with 11 bases between. The CDR3 DNA is TGCAGTGCCCACCACTGGCAGACCCAGTACTTC. Translation: CSAHHWQTQYF.

The chain combines TRBV2 with TRBJ2-1, with 9 nucleotides matching TRBD2. The V segment lost 7 bases and the J segment 5 bases; nucleotides outside the gene matches: 3. This CDR3 has 13 residues. Germline-derived CDR1 and CDR2 are SNHLY and FYNNEI. The CDR3 sequence: CASKGLAHNEQFF. CDR3 nucleotides: TGTGCCAGCAAAGGACTAGCGCACAATGAGCAGTTCTTC.

This chain joins TRBV19 and TRBJ2-1, with a possible D match to TRBD2 (6 bases). Germline V lookup: CDR1 LNHDA, CDR2 SQIVND (reference sequence). With 7 bases removed from V and 8 bases from J, the gap between germline ends came to 21 bases. This CDR3 comprises 15 residues. The CDR3 spells CASMEGPKGLDEQFF. CDR3 in DNA: TGTGCCAGTATGGAGGGGCCGAAGGGGCTCGATGAGCAGTTCTTC.

This clonotype was seen more than once but under ten times. J is TRBJ1-6 and V is TRBV27, with D tentatively TRBD1 (6 bases). The ends were cut back, 0 bases at V and 10 bases at J, with 13 bases in the middle. The CDR3 is made up of 15 amino acids. Per germline, CDR1 MNHEY and CDR2 SMNVEV (reference sequence). In DNA form, the CDR3 reads TGTGCCAGCAGTTTATCTATGGGGGGCCGGTCACCCCTCCACTTT. This sequence encodes CASSLSMGGRSPLHF.

This clonotype was recorded at least ten times. CDR3 protein: CASTQLGGPRPYEQYF. CDR3 DNA: TGTGCCAGCACCCAGTTGGGGGGACCGAGGCCCTACGAGCAGTACTTC. The gene calls are TRBV11-1 and TRBJ2-7, with a possible D match to TRBD2 (6 bases). The V gene lost 7 bases and the J gene lost 2 bases, with 21 bases spanning the gap. The CDR3 runs 16 residues. The germline V gene has CDR1 SGHAT and CDR2 FQDESV (reference sequence).

This clonotype was seen repeatedly, ten times or more. The rearrangement joins TRBV12-3 or TRBV12-4 to TRBJ2-7; the D gene is possibly TRBD1 (6 bases). This CDR3 is built from 15 residues. V lost 5 bases and J lost 0, with 14 bases in between. As DNA, the CDR3 is TGTGCCAGCAGTCGGGGACAAGACGTCTCCTACGAGCAGTACTTC. Protein sequence: CASSRGQDVSYEQYF.

At least ten counts were recorded for this clonotype. The chain has TRBV7-9 and TRBJ2-3, with TRBD2 identical over 11 bases. The CDR3 has 16 residues. From germline, CDR1 is SEHNR and CDR2 FQNEAQ (reference sequence). Trimming removed 5 bases from V and 0 bases from J; junction bases left unmatched: 4. Here the CDR3 DNA reads TGTGCCAGCAGCACCCGGACTAGCGGGAGCACAGATACGCAGTATTTT. It codes for CASSTRTSGSTDTQYF.

This clonotype occurred many times. The V and J genes are TRBV7-6 and TRBJ2-7; D unclear. The germline CDR1 and CDR2 sequences are SGHVS and FNYEAQ. The V end lost 4 bases, the J end lost 0 bases, and 13 bases lay between the germline ends. The CDR3 runs 15 residues. The CDR3 loop reads CASSSKGGPSYEQYF. In DNA, the CDR3 is TGTGCCAGCAGCTCTAAAGGCGGACCCTCCTACGAGCAGTACTTC.

This clonotype was detected many times. The rearrangement uses TRBV5-1 and TRBJ2-1, with D perhaps TRBD2 (5 bases). V was clipped by 0 bases and J by 4 bases, with 8 bases between them. Germline loops: CDR1 SGHRS, CDR2 YFSETQ. The CDR3 covers 14 residues. The CDR3 protein is CASSLGGSYNEQFF. In DNA form, the CDR3 reads TGCGCCAGCAGCTTGGGAGGGTCTTACAATGAGCAGTTCTTC.

The V call is TRBV18, the J call TRBJ1-3, with 9 bases aligning to TRBD1. With V trimmed by 0 bases and J by 4 bases, 7 bases remained unmatched. The germline V gene encodes CDR1 KGHSH and CDR2 LQKENI. This CDR3 region has 17 residues. The CDR3 DNA is TGTGCCAGCTCACCACCGGGACAGGGTTTTTCCGGAAACACCATATATTTT. It codes for CASSPPGQGFSGNTIYF.